The text below deals with one T cell receptor (beta chain). Its recognized antigen is unknown. It has no much larger one-base neighbor in the sample; base qualities were not kept. Library preparation was by the immunoSEQ multiplex PCR assay. This is the immuneACCESS table as TCRdb keeps it, with only in-frame sequences that have V and J called. A part of the clones is gone; compared with another copy, unresolved V genes explain less than half, and the rest is unexplained. The sample table lists approximately 41,000 clones, around 91% of them with a count of one. 0.55% to 0.7% of the sample rests with the top ten. The entry originates in a study of T cell changes during pregnancy in multiple sclerosis (dated by TCRdb to about 2019). For context, the study as a whole: The study looked at changes in the T cell repertoire across pregnancy in women with multiple sclerosis.

V is pruned by 4 bases and J by 2 bases, leaving 7 bases of the junction without a gene match. CDR1 and CDR2 (SGDLS, YYNGEE) derive from the germline V gene. The CDR3 spans 16 residues, from the cysteine through the phenylalanine. The read is trimmed to its CDR3 DNA, 48 bases read in frame from base 1. The chain employs TRBV9 and TRBJ1-3; 9 central nucleotides agree with TRBD1. Sample: CD4+ T cells from peripheral blood mononuclear cells, taken in the second trimester of pregnancy. The sequence came from a female donor in good health, enrolled as a control in a pregnancy study. The nucleotide sequence reads TGTGCCAGCAGCCGATCGACAGGGGGAGCTGGAAACACCATATATTTT. It is translated as CASSRSTGGAGNTIYF. The CDR3 plus the reference TRBV9 and TRBJ1-3 genes for the other parts give the full variable domain: DSGVTQTPKHLITATGQRVTLRCSPRSGDLSVYWYQQSLDQGLQFLIQYYNGEERAKGNILERFSAQQFPDLHSELNLSSLELGDSALYFCASSRSTGGAGNTIYFGEGSWLTVV.